The 25 T cell receptor beta chains given below trace back to one sample, sequenced in a study of shared clonotypes between healthy human individuals. The assay was immunoSEQ multiplex PCR, and TCRdb's table has in-frame clones only and misses some. The table lists approximately 980,000 clones, 70% to 85% of them singletons, with about 1.5% in the top ten. Sequenced: memory CD4+ T cells sorted from blood. Noted subset: CD45RA-negative fraction. These receptors were obtained from a man aged 18 to 30 in good health.

Points on this clone: At the DNA level, this CDR3 is encoded by other sequences in the same sample as well. This sequence joins TRBV25-1 and TRBJ1-4, with 8 bases that match TRBD1. The CDR3 is 15 residues long. Germline V CDR1 and CDR2: MGHDK, SYGVNS. J was trimmed by 2 bases and V by 4 bases; bases with no gene match: 3. DNA for the CDR3: TGTGCCAGCAGTGGCCAGGGGGCTACTAATGAAAAACTGTTTTTT. It yields the protein CASSGQGATNEKLFF. The full variable domain, rest sourced from reference TRBV25-1 and TRBJ1-4, is EADIYQTPRYLVIGTGKKITLECSQTMGHDKMYWYQQDPGMELHLIHYSYGVNSTEKGDLSSESTVSRIRTEHFPLTLESARPSHTSQYLCASSGQGATNEKLFFGSGTQLSVL.

V gene TRBV5-4 combines with J gene TRBJ2-5, with 10 bases identical to TRBD2. Germline-derived CDR1 and CDR2 are SGHNT and YYREEE (reference sequence). V trimming: 3 bases; J trimming: 5 bases; junction bases outside the gene matches: 4. This CDR3 contains 14 residues. For the CDR3, the DNA is TGTGCCAGCAGCTCTAGCGGGAGTGGGGAGACCCAGTACTTC. Translating it yields CASSSSGSGETQYF. Together with reference TRBV5-4 and TRBJ2-5, the CDR3 gives the full variable domain: ETGVTQSPTHLIKTRGQQVTLRCSSQSGHNTVSWYQQALGQGPQFIFQYYREEENGRGNFPPRFSGLQFPNYSSELNVNALELDDSALYLCASSSSGSGETQYFGPGTRLLVL.

This clone was recorded once. The V and J genes are TRBV19 and TRBJ2-1; 8 bases map to TRBD1. Per germline, CDR1 LNHDA and CDR2 SQIVND (reference sequence). This CDR3 spans 15 amino acids. The ends lost 6 bases at V and 3 bases at J; junction bases unmatched: 7. This CDR3 reads CASSRIGTGYNEQFF. The CDR3 nucleotides read TGTGCCAGTAGCCGAATCGGGACAGGCTACAATGAGCAGTTCTTC.

On this clone: At the DNA level, this CDR3 is encoded by other sequences in the same sample as well. V is TRBV6-6 and J is TRBJ1-2, with a tentative D call TRBD1 (5 bases). Germline V gene lookup returns CDR1 MNHNY and CDR2 SVGAGI (reference sequence). The ends were cut back, 2 bases at V and 5 bases at J, with 9 bases in the middle. This CDR3 comprises 13 residues. CDR3 DNA sequence: TGTGCCAGCAGTTACAGCCAGGGTTATGGCTACACCTTC. Amino acid sequence: CASSYSQGYGYTF.

This clone has a handful of counts. This sample also contains other DNA sequences that code for the same CDR3. The chain has TRBV19 and TRBJ2-1; D possibly corresponds to TRBD2 (7 bases). Looked up from germline, CDR1 is LNHDA and CDR2 is SQIVND (reference sequence). The CDR3 is 15 residues long. V lost 3 bases and J lost 2, with 11 bases in between. The CDR3, as DNA: TGTGCCAGTAGTATCCCGGGGGGCCCCTACAATGAGCAGTTCTTC. Translation: CASSIPGGPYNEQFF.

The V call is TRBV2, the J call TRBJ2-2; D possibly uses TRBD1 or TRBD2 (5 bases each). The CDR3 sequence is 13 residues long. Germline CDR1 SNHLY, CDR2 FYNNEI. V lost 7 bases, J lost 6 bases, and 12 bases lay in between. The DNA of the CDR3 is TGTGCCAGCATCCTCCGGGGACCCGGGGAGCTGTTTTTT. Its translation is CASILRGPGELFF.

This rearrangement joins TRBV7-2 to TRBJ2-7; no clear D gene. Trimming pared 5 bases from V and 2 bases from J, leaving 16 bases between. Germline V gene lookup returns CDR1 SGHTA and CDR2 FQGNSA. This CDR3 region has 15 residues. CDR3 coding DNA: TGTGCCAGCAGCATAAATTGGGGTTCTGCCTACGAGCAGTACTTC. The encoded protein is CASSINWGSAYEQYF.

V usage is TRBV25-1 and J usage is TRBJ1-6; possibly TRBD1 for D (5 bases). CDR3 length: 16 amino acids. Germline CDR1 is MGHDK and CDR2 is SYGVNS. V lost 3 bases and J lost 5, with 14 bases in between. This chain's CDR3 is CASSEGPSADNSPLHF. The CDR3 nucleotides read TGTGCCAGCAGTGAGGGGCCTTCCGCGGATAATTCACCCCTCCACTTT.

The genes are TRBV6-1 and TRBJ2-4; 7 bases line up with TRBD2. Germline V lookup: CDR1 MNHNS, CDR2 SASEGT. The V gene end was trimmed by 2 bases and the J gene end by 1 base; junction bases not matched to a gene: 14. This CDR3 contains 19 residues. CDR3 in DNA: TGTGCCAGCAGTGAAAACTTCTTGGGCGCGGGAGCGGCCAAAAACATTCAGTACTTC. Its protein is CASSENFLGAGAAKNIQYF.

This clone appeared many times. The chain has TRBV28 and TRBJ1-2; no clear D gene. V was trimmed by 2 bases and J by 8 bases, leaving 12 bases between them. CDR3 length: 13 amino acids. Germline CDR1 and CDR2: MDHEN and SYDVKM. The CDR3 here is CASSLIVGSGYTF. The CDR3 DNA sequence: TGTGCCAGCAGTTTAATAGTAGGAAGCGGCTACACCTTC.

The chain joins TRBV6-5 to TRBJ1-6; no clear D. From germline, CDR1 is MNHEY and CDR2 SVGAGI. The CDR3 consists of 15 residues. Trimming took 0 bases from V and 6 from J, leaving 9 bases between them. CDR3 residues: CASSYSPDGNSPLHF. CDR3 DNA sequence: TGTGCCAGCAGTTACTCCCCGGACGGTAATTCACCCCTCCACTTT.

This chain links TRBV5-1 with TRBJ1-2, with D possibly matching TRBD1 (5 bases). Trimming removed 6 bases from V and 5 bases from J, with 17 bases in between. Germline lookup yields CDR1 SGHRS and CDR2 YFSETQ. The CDR3 is 14 residues long. CDR3 DNA sequence: TGCGCCAGCATGACCGTCCCGGGGCCATATGGCTACACCTTC. Amino acid sequence: CASMTVPGPYGYTF.

V usage is TRBV4-2 and J usage is TRBJ2-4, with D maybe TRBD2 (7 bases). The CDR3 totals 16 residues. Trimming shortened V by 4 bases and J by 1 base, and 14 bases separated the two germline ends. Germline-derived CDR1 and CDR2 are LGHNA and YNFKEQ. The CDR3 region has the DNA TGTGCCAGCAGCCCCTCGGGGGGCCGGGCCAAAAACATTCAGTACTTC. It yields the protein CASSPSGGRAKNIQYF.

As for this clone: Other DNA sequences in the same sample also yield this CDR3. The V and J genes are TRBV28 and TRBJ1-6, with 8 bases matching TRBD1. CDR1 is MDHEN, CDR2 SYDVKM, per germline. V was clipped by 5 bases and J by 5 bases; unmatched bases: 5. The CDR3 sequence is 15 residues long. CDR3 region: CASSSRQGNNSPLHF. In DNA form, the CDR3 reads TGTGCCAGCAGTAGCCGACAGGGGAATAATTCACCCCTCCACTTT.

This rearrangement joins TRBV5-1 to TRBJ1-1; tentative D call: TRBD1 (5 bases). V was shortened by 2 bases and J by 1 base, with 15 bases between the two germline ends. CDR1 and CDR2 (germline): SGHRS, YFSETQ. The CDR3 totals 16 residues. CDR3 residues: CASSLGALTPNTEAFF. The CDR3 DNA reads as TGCGCCAGCAGCTTAGGGGCCCTCACCCCGAACACTGAAGCTTTCTTT.

Comments on this clone: The same CDR3 arises from other DNA sequences in this sample as well. The chain carries TRBV5-1 and TRBJ2-2; D gene uncertain. The CDR3 totals 13 residues. Germline-derived CDR1 and CDR2 are SGHRS and YFSETQ. Trimming stripped 0 bases from V and 5 bases from J, with 5 bases between. CDR3 protein: CASSLGGTGELFF. Written as DNA, the CDR3 is TGCGCCAGCAGCTTGGGGGGAACCGGGGAGCTGTTTTTT.

This clone was seen only a few times. This chain links TRBV27 with TRBJ1-6, with 10 bases aligning to TRBD1. The CDR3 totals 19 residues. V dropped 6 bases and J dropped 5; count of bases not matched to a gene: 16. Germline loops: CDR1 MNHEY, CDR2 SMNVEV (reference sequence). The CDR3 reads CASRRLWDRTGGDNSPLHF. The CDR3 nucleotides read TGTGCCAGCAGACGTCTCTGGGACCGGACAGGGGGGGATAATTCACCCCTCCACTTT.

To note about this clone: This may arise from a read error, as a much more abundant clone is one base away. Distinct nucleotide sequences in the sample also encode this CDR3. The chain is built from TRBV6-1 and TRBJ2-7; D unclear. Trimming took off 2 bases at V and 4 bases at J, with 3 bases between the two ends. The CDR3 loop spans 11 amino acids. Looked up from germline, CDR1 is MNHNS and CDR2 is SASEGT. CDR3 loop: CASSEPYEQYF. CDR3 in DNA: TGTGCCAGCAGTGAACCATACGAGCAGTACTTC.

The chain joins TRBV7-2 to TRBJ2-1; the D gene is possibly TRBD1 (5 bases). V dropped 4 bases and J dropped 10 bases, with 17 bases sitting between them. Germline V gives CDR1 SGHTA, CDR2 FQGNSA. This CDR3 has 14 residues. The chain's CDR3 is CASSSMSQGQEQFF. The CDR3 DNA sequence: TGTGCCAGCAGCTCGATGAGCCAGGGCCAAGAGCAGTTCTTC.

This clone has just a few counts. This sequence joins TRBV6-1 and TRBJ1-3; unclear D gene. Trimming cost V 7 bases and J 0 bases, with 7 bases left between them. From germline, CDR1 is MNHNS and CDR2 SASEGT. The CDR3 has 13 residues. CDR3 coding DNA: TGTGCCAGCAAGGCCAACTCTGGAAACACCATATATTTT. Residues: CASKANSGNTIYF.

The V gene is TRBV28, the J gene TRBJ2-5, with D possibly TRBD2 on 5 matching bases. The V and J ends lost 4 bases and 1 base respectively, with 10 bases between them. Germline assignment: CDR1 MDHEN and CDR2 SYDVKM. The length of the CDR3 is 14 residues. CDR3 in DNA: TGTGCCAGCAGTTCTCGGCGGGCCCAAGAGACCCAGTACTTC. It is translated as CASSSRRAQETQYF.

The gene calls are TRBV2 and TRBJ1-5; D is perhaps TRBD1 (5 bases). V gave up 7 bases and J gave up 0 bases, with 16 bases separating them. Germline CDR1 SNHLY, CDR2 FYNNEI. The CDR3 contains 16 residues. CDR3 sequence reads: CASISGRGYSNQPQHF. The CDR3 DNA reads as TGTGCCAGCATTTCAGGGAGGGGATATAGCAATCAGCCCCAGCATTTT.

The rearrangement links TRBV4-1 to TRBJ2-5; 7 positions match TRBD1. The V gene's germline CDR1 is MGHRA and CDR2 YSYEKL. The CDR3 has 15 residues. V shed 4 bases and J 5 bases; nucleotides not matched to a gene: 10. This CDR3 is CASSPRQGSTETQYF. The CDR3 coding sequence is TGCGCCAGCAGCCCCCGACAGGGAAGTACGGAGACCCAGTACTTC.

The V gene is TRBV7-3, the J gene TRBJ1-1; TRBD1 matches 8 bases. The CDR3 spans 15 residues. The V and J ends lost 5 bases and 4 bases, in that order; junction bases with no gene match: 9. Germline V gives CDR1 SGHTA, CDR2 FQGTGA. The CDR3 reads CASSAYDRGVTEAFF. As DNA, the CDR3 is TGTGCCAGCAGCGCTTACGACAGGGGCGTCACTGAAGCTTTCTTT. Combining the CDR3 with reference TRBV7-3 and TRBJ1-1 gives the whole variable domain GAGVSQTPSNKVTEKGKYVELRCDPISGHTALYWYRQSLGQGPEFLIYFQGTGAADDSGLPNDRFFAVRPEGSVSTLKIQRTERGDSAVYLCASSAYDRGVTEAFFGQGTRLTVV.

V gene TRBV4-3 combines with J gene TRBJ2-3; TRBD1 matches at 7 bases. CDR1 is LGHNA and CDR2 is YSLEER in the germline V gene. This CDR3 contains 14 residues. V trimming: 1 base; J trimming: 5 bases; junction bases outside the gene matches: 3. CDR3 amino acids: CASSQGRDRDTQYF. CDR3 DNA sequence: TGCGCCAGCAGCCAAGGACGGGACAGAGATACGCAGTATTTT.